The subject of this entry is one TCR beta chain. The data stem from a study of beta chain features in type 1 diabetes. This CDR3 spans 17 amino acids. The J segment lost 5 bases and the V segment lost 6 bases, leaving 18 bases of the junction unmatched. Germline V gene data show CDR1 as MGHRA and CDR2 as YSYEKL. The entirety of the isolated RNA underwent reverse transcription, so expressed TCRB transcripts were sequenced. Only in-frame clones appear in the TCRdb table, and some are missing; sequencing was by immunoSEQ multiplex PCR. Seen here are 300,000 to 400,000 clones, approximately 8% observed once, and the top ten hold less than 0.45%.

This receptor was identified in a woman aged 18-29 years in good health. Sequencing was carried out using central memory CD4+ T cells from blood. This chain links TRBV4-1 with TRBJ2-5, with 7 bases fitting TRBD2. Here the CDR3 DNA reads TGCGCCAGCAGTGGGGGGGGAAAGTCGGCCGCACCGGAGACCCAGTACTTC. This encodes CASSGGGKSAAPETQYF.